The next 11 T cell receptor beta chains were all read from a single sample in a study of tumor and adjacent non-tumor tissue in lung cancer. The template was RNA from unsorted bulk tissue. The normal lung tissue was taken more than 3 cm from the tumor edge. A modified ARM-PCR protocol with three rounds of nested PCR amplified TCRbeta. TCRdb passed the multiplex PCR reads through MiXCR, listing each CDR3 protein once. The table records approximately 100,000 distinct CDR3 sequences, 65% of them present only once. What was sequenced was distant non-tumor lung tissue. The receptors derive from a man aged 30-40 years with non-small cell lung cancer.

Comments on this clonotype: Here the CDR3 omits its conserved ending phenylalanine or tryptophan, so a read error is the likely source. The chain employs TRBV12-3 or TRBV12-4 and TRBJ2-5, with D possibly being TRBD1 (5 bases). The CDR3 consists of 14 residues. Written as DNA, the CDR3 is TGTGCCGGCAGTTTGGGGCAGGAATTGGAGACCCAGTACTTA. Its protein is CAGSLGQELETQYL.

This clonotype was observed a few times. Relative to the germline gene, one junction end is altered; a read error may explain this. The chain employs TRBV6-2 or TRBV6-3 and TRBJ2-7, with a possible D match to TRBD1 (5 bases). The CDR3 is 15 amino acids. Germline V gene data show CDR1 as MNHEY and CDR2 as SVGEGT. The CDR3 reads CAGSSRQSSGYEQYF. DNA for the CDR3: TGTGCCGGCAGCTCGAGACAGTCCTCAGGATACGAGCAGTACTTC.

This clonotype was counted ten times or more. The chain recombines TRBV20-1 with TRBJ2-5; TRBD2 matches 11 bases. The CDR3 spans 14 residues. The germline V gene encodes CDR1 DFQATT and CDR2 SNEGSKA (reference sequence). The trim removed 3 bases at V and 2 bases at J, leaving 2 bases unmatched. CDR3 residues: CSARTSGAQETQYF. CDR3 bases: TGCAGTGCTAGGACTAGCGGGGCTCAAGAGACCCAGTACTTC.

This clonotype has only one observation. One end of the junction does not line up with germline, which may come from a read error. This chain links TRBV5-4 with TRBJ1-2, with TRBD1 matching 9 bases. Germline assignment: CDR1 SGHNT and CDR2 YYREEE (reference sequence). The CDR3 extends over 13 amino acids. In DNA, the CDR3 is TGTGTCAGCAGTCTTACAGGGGGCGTCGGCTACACCTTC. Its protein is CVSSLTGGVGYTF.

This clonotype was detected only once. It is likely a read error, because the conserved phenylalanine at the end of the CDR3 is missing. The rearrangement uses TRBV11-2 and TRBJ2-1, with 7 bases matching TRBD2. The J segment lost 0 bases and the V segment lost 3 bases, leaving 11 bases of the junction unmatched. CDR1 SGHAT and CDR2 FQNNGV come from the germline V gene. The CDR3 is 18 residues long. The CDR3 loop reads CASSLRLVGGSSYNEQFL. Here the CDR3 DNA reads TGTGCCAGCAGCTTGCGACTAGTGGGAGGGAGCTCCTACAATGAGCAGTTCCTA.

The V call is TRBV20-1, the J call TRBJ2-1, with TRBD2 identical over 12 bases. V dropped 5 bases and J dropped 13; count of bases not matched to a gene: 18. Germline CDR1 DFQATT, CDR2 SNEGSKA (reference sequence). This CDR3 spans 16 amino acids. The CDR3 sequence: CSALDTLTSGGGDQFF. DNA of the CDR3: TGCAGTGCTTTAGATACGCTGACTAGCGGGGGAGGAGACCAGTTCTTC.

Concerning this clonotype: Germline is not matched at one junction end, which may reflect a read error. The chain has TRBV12-3 or TRBV12-4 and TRBJ1-2, with a tentative D call TRBD1 (5 bases). The CDR3 has 15 amino acids. The CDR3 spells CDSSFHRMPPYGYTF. The CDR3 DNA reads TGTGACAGCAGTTTCCACAGGATGCCTCCCTATGGCTACACCTTC.

As concerns this clonotype: This may stem from a read error, because a much larger clone lies one nucleotide away. V is TRBV4-1 and J is TRBJ1-1, with D possibly TRBD1 on 6 matching bases. The germline gives CDR1 MGHRA, CDR2 YSYEKL. The CDR3 is 15 amino acids. CDR3 residues: CASSQDTGRDTEVFF. The CDR3 DNA follows: TGCGCCAGCAGCCAAGATACGGGGAGGGACACTGAAGTTTTCTTT.

Concerning this clonotype itself: A clone one base away is much larger, so this may be a read error. This sequence joins TRBV5-6 and TRBJ2-5; unclear D gene. The germline V gene has CDR1 SGHDT and CDR2 YYEEEE. This CDR3 spans 15 amino acids. V shed 2 bases and J shed 5 bases, with 16 bases lying between them. The CDR3 DNA reads TGTGCCAGCAGCTTCACCGGTCCCCAAGGCGAGACCCAGTACTTC. Translated: CASSFTGPQGETQYF. The full variable domain, completed using reference TRBV5-6 and TRBJ2-5, is DAGVTQSPTHLIKTRGQQVTLRCSPKSGHDTVSWYQQALGQGPQFIFQYYEEEERQRGNFPDRFSGHQFPNYSSELNVNALLLGDSALYLCASSFTGPQGETQYFGPGTRLLVL.

To note about this clonotype: Just one base apart from a much larger clone, this may be a read error. This chain links TRBV30 with TRBJ2-7, with TRBD1 identical over 10 bases. Germline V lookup: CDR1 GTSNPN, CDR2 SVGIG (reference sequence). This CDR3 is 14 amino acids long. The CDR3 here is CVWSPGTGVDEQYF. CDR3 coding DNA: TGTGTCTGGAGTCCAGGGACAGGGGTAGACGAGCAGTACTTC.

This clonotype has a count of ten or more. V gene TRBV20-1 combines with J gene TRBJ2-3, with D unresolved. V shed 2 bases and J shed 0 bases, with 6 bases lying between them. CDR1 is DFQATT, CDR2 SNEGSKA, per germline (reference sequence). The CDR3 length is 13 residues. In nucleotides, the CDR3 is TGCAGTGCTAGAATAGCCAGCACAGATACGCAGTATTTT. Translated: CSARIASTDTQYF.